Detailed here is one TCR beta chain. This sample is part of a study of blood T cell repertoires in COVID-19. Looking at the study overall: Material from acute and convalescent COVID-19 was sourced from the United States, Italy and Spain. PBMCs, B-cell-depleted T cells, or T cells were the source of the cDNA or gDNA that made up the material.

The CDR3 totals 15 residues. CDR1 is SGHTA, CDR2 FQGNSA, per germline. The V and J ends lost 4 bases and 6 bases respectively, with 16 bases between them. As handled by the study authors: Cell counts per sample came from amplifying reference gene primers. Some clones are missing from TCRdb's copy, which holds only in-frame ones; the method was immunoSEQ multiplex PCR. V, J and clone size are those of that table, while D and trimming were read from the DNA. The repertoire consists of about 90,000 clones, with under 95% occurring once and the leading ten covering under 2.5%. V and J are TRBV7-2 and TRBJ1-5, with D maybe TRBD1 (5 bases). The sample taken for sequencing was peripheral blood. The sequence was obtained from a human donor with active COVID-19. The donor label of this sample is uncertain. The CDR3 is CASSSSQGWGQPQHF. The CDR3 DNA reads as TGTGCCAGCAGCTCCAGTCAGGGTTGGGGTCAGCCCCAGCATTTT.